This TCR beta chain was sequenced during a study of blood T cell repertoires in COVID-19. The germline V and J ends were trimmed by 0 bases and 3 bases, with 11 bases remaining between them. Germline loops: CDR1 KGHSH, CDR2 LQKENI. The CDR3 has 15 amino acids. This table comes from immunoSEQ multiplex PCR, and its TCRdb copy is limited to in-frame clones, with some not included. The data contain approximately 190,000 clones, 80% of them seen just once; the ten biggest clones take up approximately 6.9%. The chain is built from TRBV18 and TRBJ1-1; perhaps TRBD1 as D (5 bases). Sequenced sample: peripheral blood. The TCR sequence derives from a man aged 55 to 70 with acute or convalescent COVID-19. The CDR3 bases are TGTGCCAGCTCACCACCGTGGGGCACAGACACTGAAGCTTTCTTT. Protein: CASSPPWGTDTEAFF.